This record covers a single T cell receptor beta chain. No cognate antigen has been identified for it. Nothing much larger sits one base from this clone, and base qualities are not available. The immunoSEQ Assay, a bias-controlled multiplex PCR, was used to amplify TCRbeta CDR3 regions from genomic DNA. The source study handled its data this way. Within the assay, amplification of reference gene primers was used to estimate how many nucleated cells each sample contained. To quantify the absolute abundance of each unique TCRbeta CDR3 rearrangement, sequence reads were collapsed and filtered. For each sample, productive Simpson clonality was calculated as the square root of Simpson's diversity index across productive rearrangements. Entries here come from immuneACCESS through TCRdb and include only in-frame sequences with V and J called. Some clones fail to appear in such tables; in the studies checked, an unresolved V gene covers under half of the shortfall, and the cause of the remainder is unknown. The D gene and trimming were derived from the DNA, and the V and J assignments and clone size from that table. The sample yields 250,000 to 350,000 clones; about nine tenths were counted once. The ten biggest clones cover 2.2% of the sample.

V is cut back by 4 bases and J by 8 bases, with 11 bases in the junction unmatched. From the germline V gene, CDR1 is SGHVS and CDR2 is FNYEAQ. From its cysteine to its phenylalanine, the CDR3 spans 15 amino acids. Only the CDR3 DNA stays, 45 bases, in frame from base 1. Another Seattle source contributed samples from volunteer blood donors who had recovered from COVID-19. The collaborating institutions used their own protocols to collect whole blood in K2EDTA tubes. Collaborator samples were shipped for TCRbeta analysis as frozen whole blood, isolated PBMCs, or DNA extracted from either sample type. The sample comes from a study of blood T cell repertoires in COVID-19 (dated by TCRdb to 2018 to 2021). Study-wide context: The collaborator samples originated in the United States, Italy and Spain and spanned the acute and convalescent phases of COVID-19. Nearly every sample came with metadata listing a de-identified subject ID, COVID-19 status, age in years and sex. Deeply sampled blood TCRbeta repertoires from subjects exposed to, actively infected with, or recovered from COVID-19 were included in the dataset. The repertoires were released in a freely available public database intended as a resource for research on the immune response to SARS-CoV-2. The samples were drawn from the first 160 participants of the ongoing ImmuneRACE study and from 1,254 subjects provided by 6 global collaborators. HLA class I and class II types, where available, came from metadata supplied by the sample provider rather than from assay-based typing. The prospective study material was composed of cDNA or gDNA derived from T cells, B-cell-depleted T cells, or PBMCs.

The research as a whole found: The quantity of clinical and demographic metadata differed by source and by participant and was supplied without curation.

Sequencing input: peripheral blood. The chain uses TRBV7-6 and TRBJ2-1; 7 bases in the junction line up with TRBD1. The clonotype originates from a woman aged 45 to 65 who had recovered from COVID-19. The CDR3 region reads CASSYRGRRGDEQFF. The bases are TGTGCCAGCAGCTATAGGGGGCGAAGAGGGGATGAGCAGTTCTTC. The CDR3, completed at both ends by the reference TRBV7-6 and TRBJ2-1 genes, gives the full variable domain GAGVSQSPRYKVTKRGQDVALRCDPISGHVSLYWYRQALGQGPEFLTYFNYEAQQDKSGLPNDRFSAERPEGSISTLTIQRTEQRDSAMYRCASSYRGRRGDEQFFGPGTRLTVL.